The rows below give T cell receptor beta chains drawn from one sample of a study of sequential checkpoint blockade in melanoma. Produced via immunoSEQ multiplex PCR; TCRdb's table is partial and in-frame only. The table includes around 11,000 clones, roughly 52% detected once. This material consisted of CD8+ T cells sorted from blood (inferred from file names), taken from a patient given nivolumab and ipilimumab in sequence. The source is a human donor with melanoma. Both conserved end residues are part of each CDR3. The D gene is left open where the match is weak. Expanded clones get a size class; other rows say once, few or many, or leave the size out.

abundance: medium-sized; j_gene: TRBJ1-2; len: 14; d_gene: -; v_gene: TRBV7-6; CDR3aa: CASSSPGRGYGYTF; CDR3nt: TGTGCCAGCAGCTCTCCGGGCCGGGGCTATGGCTACACCTTC
abundance: few; j_gene: TRBJ1-5; len: 15; d_gene: -; v_gene: TRBV6-1; CDR3aa: CASSEGWQSNQPQHF; CDR3nt: TGTGCCAGCAGTGAAGGGTGGCAGTCCAATCAGCCCCAGCATTTT
abundance: few; j_gene: TRBJ2-7; len: 14; d_gene: TRBD2; v_gene: TRBV7-9; CDR3aa: CASSLGLAAYEQYF; CDR3nt: TGTGCCAGCAGCCTCGGACTAGCGGCCTACGAGCAGTACTTC
abundance: -; j_gene: TRBJ2-1; len: 16; d_gene: -; v_gene: TRBV9; CDR3aa: CASSAQEGISYNEQFF; CDR3nt: TGTGCCAGCAGCGCCCAGGAGGGTATCTCCTACAATGAGCAGTTCTTC
abundance: -; j_gene: TRBJ2-2; len: 12; d_gene: -; v_gene: TRBV29-1; CDR3aa: CSVVGLTGELFF; CDR3nt: TGCAGCGTTGTTGGGCTGACCGGGGAGCTGTTTTTT
abundance: medium-sized; j_gene: TRBJ1-4; len: 15; d_gene: TRBD1; v_gene: TRBV28; CDR3aa: CASSFNSGGIEKLFF; CDR3nt: TGTGCCAGCAGTTTCAACTCAGGGGGCATTGAAAAACTGTTTTTT
abundance: -; j_gene: TRBJ2-7; len: 14; d_gene: -; v_gene: TRBV19; CDR3aa: CASSIGGLPYEQYF; CDR3nt: TGTGCCAGTAGTATAGGGGGGCTCCCCTACGAGCAGTACTTC
abundance: large; j_gene: TRBJ2-7; len: 15; d_gene: TRBD2; v_gene: TRBV7-9; CDR3aa: CASSLGGSGRGEQYF; CDR3nt: TGTGCCAGCAGCTTAGGTGGTAGCGGGAGAGGCGAGCAGTACTTC
abundance: -; j_gene: TRBJ2-5; len: 15; d_gene: TRBD2; v_gene: TRBV7-8; CDR3aa: CASSPSTGGHETQYF; CDR3nt: TGTGCCAGCAGCCCTTCTACGGGAGGGCATGAGACCCAGTACTTC
abundance: few; j_gene: TRBJ1-1; len: 14; d_gene: TRBD1; v_gene: TRBV28; CDR3aa: CASSFGTGATEAFF; CDR3nt: TGTGCCAGCAGTTTCGGGACAGGGGCTACTGAAGCTTTCTTT
abundance: -; j_gene: TRBJ1-2; len: 15; d_gene: TRBD1; v_gene: TRBV30; CDR3aa: CASVPGTGPMEGYTF; CDR3nt: TGTGCTTCTGTTCCGGGGACAGGGCCCATGGAGGGCTACACCTTC
abundance: -; j_gene: TRBJ2-5; len: 15; d_gene: TRBD2; v_gene: TRBV6-1; CDR3aa: CASRGLADPRETQYF; CDR3nt: TGTGCCAGCAGGGGACTAGCGGACCCGAGGGAGACCCAGTACTTC
abundance: -; j_gene: TRBJ2-7; len: 15; d_gene: TRBD2; v_gene: TRBV28; CDR3aa: CASSLGLAGEAEQYF; CDR3nt: TGTGCCAGCAGTTTAGGGCTAGCGGGAGAAGCCGAGCAGTACTTC
abundance: -; j_gene: TRBJ2-5; len: 15; d_gene: TRBD2; v_gene: TRBV7-6; CDR3aa: CASSTGLGVEETQYF; CDR3nt: TGTGCCAGCAGCACAGGACTAGGGGTAGAGGAGACCCAGTACTTC
abundance: -; j_gene: TRBJ2-7; len: 15; d_gene: TRBD2; v_gene: TRBV28; CDR3aa: CASSYSSGRYDEQYF; CDR3nt: TGTGCCAGCAGTTACTCTAGCGGGAGATACGACGAGCAGTACTTC
abundance: -; j_gene: TRBJ2-3; len: 13; d_gene: -; v_gene: TRBV5-1; CDR3aa: CASGPYDADTQYF; CDR3nt: TGCGCCAGCGGGCCCTACGATGCAGATACGCAGTATTTT
abundance: once; j_gene: TRBJ2-1; len: 17; d_gene: TRBD2; v_gene: TRBV19; CDR3aa: CASSTRVSGTAYNEQFF; CDR3nt: TGTGCCAGTAGTACACGGGTTAGCGGGACTGCCTACAATGAGCAGTTCTTC
abundance: -; j_gene: TRBJ2-3; len: 18; d_gene: TRBD2; v_gene: TRBV7-9; CDR3aa: CASSLYPSWLAVTDTQYF; CDR3nt: TGTGCCAGCAGCCTTTACCCGTCCTGGCTAGCGGTCACAGATACGCAGTATTTT
abundance: -; j_gene: TRBJ2-4; len: 15; d_gene: TRBD2; v_gene: TRBV28; CDR3aa: CASSPQGGWQNIQYF; CDR3nt: TGTGCCAGCAGTCCCCAGGGAGGGTGGCAAAACATTCAGTACTTC
abundance: -; j_gene: TRBJ2-1; len: 18; d_gene: TRBD1; v_gene: TRBV7-9; CDR3aa: CASSSGTAYPLPYNEQFF; CDR3nt: TGTGCCAGCAGCTCCGGGACAGCTTATCCCCTCCCCTACAATGAGCAGTTCTTC